These 5 T cell receptor beta chains originate from one sample sequenced in a study of shared clonotypes between healthy human individuals (TCRdb year 2020). Libraries were constructed by the immunoSEQ multiplex PCR assay. This is the immuneACCESS table as TCRdb keeps it, with only in-frame sequences that have V and J called. A part of the clones is gone; compared with another copy, unresolved V genes explain less than half, and the rest is unexplained. This sample has around 1.9 million clones in its table, and around 93% of those were observed once. Jointly, the top ten make up approximately 1.7% of the sample. CD8 naive samples were CD45RO-negative cells positively selected for CCR7, giving a CD45RA+CCR7+ population that excluded TemRA cells. Material for sequencing was naive CD8+ T cells from PBMCs. The meaning of the sample's cell subset or site label: CD45RA+CCR7+. These TCRs come from a man between 18 and 29 years old in good health. Some clones in this sample may be carry-over from other donors' samples.

In nucleotides, the CDR3 is TGTGCCAGCAGTTACTCGATGCTCAAAGGGGAGACCCAGTACTTC. Its translation: CASSYSMLKGETQYF. The rearrangement joins TRBV6-5 to TRBJ2-5; no reliable D call. Trimming stripped 0 bases from V and 5 bases from J, with 13 bases between. The germline V gene has CDR1 MNHEY and CDR2 SVGAGI. The CDR3 extends over 15 amino acids.

V and J are TRBV9 and TRBJ2-3, with 8 bases that match TRBD2. The length of the CDR3 is 16 residues. Germline lookup yields CDR1 SGDLS and CDR2 YYNGEE. The junction had 9 bases not matched to a gene; V was cut back by 0 bases and J by 6 bases. CDR3 protein: CASSVGGTRFTDTQYF. CDR3 nucleotides: TGTGCCAGCAGCGTAGGGGGGACTAGATTCACGGATACGCAGTATTTT.

This rearrangement joins TRBV9 to TRBJ2-2; D is undetermined. Trimming shortened V by 5 bases and J by 0 bases, and 14 bases separated the two germline ends. The CDR3 covers 16 residues. Per the germline V gene, CDR1 is SGDLS and CDR2 is YYNGEE. The chain's CDR3 is CASSADRVSNTGELFF. CDR3 nucleotide sequence: TGTGCCAGCAGTGCCGACCGGGTTTCGAACACCGGGGAGCTGTTTTTT.

As concerns this clone: The same CDR3 arises from other DNA sequences in this sample as well. The chain carries TRBV29-1 and TRBJ1-1, with 9 bases aligning to TRBD1. CDR1 is SQVTM and CDR2 is ANQGSEA in the germline V gene. The V and J ends lost 6 bases and 4 bases, in that order; junction bases with no gene match: 9. This CDR3 has 14 residues. The CDR3: CSVERQGVSTEAFF. Written as DNA, the CDR3 is TGCAGCGTGGAGCGACAGGGGGTGAGCACTGAAGCTTTCTTT.

Worth noting for this clone: This same CDR3 is encoded by further DNA sequences in the sample. J is TRBJ2-7 and V is TRBV27; 7 bases line up with TRBD1. Germline CDR1 is MNHEY and CDR2 is SMNVEV (reference sequence). J gave up 0 bases and V 5 bases, and 4 bases lay outside the gene matches. The CDR3 loop spans 14 amino acids. The CDR3 sequence is CASSPRTGSYEQYF. The DNA of the CDR3 is TGTGCCAGCAGTCCCAGGACAGGCTCCTACGAGCAGTACTTC.